The 27 T cell receptor beta chains below come from one sample, sequenced in a study of blood T cell repertoires in COVID-19. Produced via immunoSEQ multiplex PCR; TCRdb's table is partial and in-frame only. The sample yields approximately 250,000 clones, 86% seen once. Specimen: peripheral blood. All receptors come from a man aged 25 to 45 with active or convalescent COVID-19.

The chain is built from TRBV18 and TRBJ2-4; D possibly corresponds to TRBD1 (5 bases). V was cut by 3 bases and J by 5 bases, with 11 bases left in between. The CDR3 is 14 residues long. Germline CDR1 is KGHSH and CDR2 is LQKENI. The DNA for the CDR3 is TGTGCCAGCTCACCTCTGCAGGGTCAAAACATTCAGTACTTC. It codes for CASSPLQGQNIQYF.

The chain uses TRBV19 and TRBJ1-5; TRBD1 might be the D (5 bases). Trimming stripped 7 bases from V and 6 bases from J, with 13 bases between. The germline gives CDR1 LNHDA, CDR2 SQIVND (reference sequence). The CDR3 is 13 residues long. The CDR3 DNA reads as TGTGCCAGTACCCCCCCAGGGTCTCAGCCCCAGCATTTT. Its protein is CASTPPGSQPQHF.

The CDR3 DNA sequence: TGTGCCTGGAGTAGGCTAGCGGGGGGTAAAGATACGCAGTATTTT. Protein sequence: CAWSRLAGGKDTQYF. V usage is TRBV30 and J usage is TRBJ2-3; 11 positions agree with TRBD2. This CDR3 is built from 15 residues. After removal of 2 bases from V and 5 bases from J, the junction contained 6 bases not matched to a gene. Germline CDR1 and CDR2: GTSNPN and SVGIG (reference sequence).

The chain uses TRBV29-1 and TRBJ1-2; possible D gene TRBD1, 5 bases. The V gene lost 0 bases and the J gene lost 8 bases, with 13 bases spanning the gap. Germline V gene data show CDR1 as SQVTM and CDR2 as ANQGSEA. This CDR3 contains 13 residues. Here the CDR3 reads CSVEDVGGIGYTF. The CDR3 nucleotides read TGCAGCGTTGAAGACGTGGGGGGTATAGGCTACACCTTC.

About this clone: A read error may account for a junction end that differs from germline. The chain is built from TRBV15 and TRBJ1-3; 7 positions match TRBD1. The CDR3 consists of 14 residues. Germline assignment: CDR1 LNHNV and CDR2 YYDKDF (reference sequence). This CDR3 reads CATRRGSAGNTIYF. The CDR3 nucleotides are TGTGCCACCCGCAGGGGGAGTGCGGGAAACACCATATATTTT.

Remarks on this clone: Mismatch with germline at one junction end may stem from a read error. The chain joins TRBV4-1 to TRBJ1-1; unclear D gene. Looked up from germline, CDR1 is MGHRA and CDR2 is YSYEKL. The CDR3 extends over 15 amino acids. CDR3 residues: CASSQVDTENTEAFF. The DNA of the CDR3 is TGCGCCAGCAGCCAAGTAGACACAGAGAACACTGAGGCTTTCTTT.

The chain links TRBV11-2 to TRBJ1-2; 7 bases line up with TRBD1. This CDR3 spans 18 amino acids. V lost 2 bases, J lost 6 bases, and 18 bases stayed unmatched. From germline, CDR1 is SGHAT and CDR2 FQNNGV. This CDR3 reads CASSLLSGQSLGTDGYTF. The CDR3 DNA follows: TGTGCCAGCAGCTTACTCTCGGGACAGAGTTTAGGAACGGATGGCTACACCTTC.

The chain has TRBV11-2 and TRBJ2-7; 10 bases match TRBD1. This CDR3 spans 15 amino acids. Trimming cost V 5 bases and J 3 bases; bases outside gene matches: 7. Germline loops: CDR1 SGHAT, CDR2 FQNNGV. Here the CDR3 DNA reads TGTGCCAGCAGCCATACGGGGACAGGGGACTACGAGCAGTACTTC. It codes for CASSHTGTGDYEQYF.

The chain has TRBV7-2 and TRBJ1-2; D may be TRBD1 (5 bases). The CDR3 extends over 12 amino acids. V lost 1 base to trimming and J lost 7 bases, with 7 bases between them. Per germline, CDR1 SGHTA and CDR2 FQGNSA. This CDR3 is CASSLGGAGYTF. The CDR3 bases are TGTGCCAGCAGCTTAGGTGGGGCTGGCTACACCTTC.

The V and J genes are TRBV5-5 and TRBJ2-3, with TRBD1 matching over 9 bases. CDR3 length: 16 residues. V lost 5 bases to trimming and J lost 6 bases; unmatched junction nucleotides: 13. Germline V gene sequence: CDR1 SGHKS, CDR2 YYEKEE (reference sequence). The DNA of the CDR3 is TGTGCCAGCAGTCCTGGACAGGGGAGTTTTATGGATACGCAGTATTTT. Amino acids: CASSPGQGSFMDTQYF.

This chain uses TRBV19 with TRBJ2-7, with TRBD1 matching 9 bases. This CDR3 has 13 amino acids. Germline trimming cut 3 bases from V and 5 bases from J; bases unmatched to any gene: 2. Germline V gene lookup returns CDR1 LNHDA and CDR2 SQIVND (reference sequence). CDR3 nucleotide sequence: TGTGCCAGTAGTATTCGACAGGGGGACGAGCAGTACTTC. Its translation is CASSIRQGDEQYF. The whole variable domain, remainder taken from reference TRBV19 and TRBJ2-7, is DGGITQSPKYLFRKEGQNVTLSCEQNLNHDAMYWYRQDPGQGLRLIYYSQIVNDFQKGDIAEGYSVSREKKESFPLTVTSAQKNPTAFYLCASSIRQGDEQYFGPGTRLTVT.

V gene TRBV19 combines with J gene TRBJ2-7; D is uncertain. The germline V gene has CDR1 LNHDA and CDR2 SQIVND (reference sequence). V lost 6 bases to trimming and J lost 2 bases, with 17 bases between them. This CDR3 spans 15 amino acids. CDR3 nucleotides: TGTGCCAGTAGCAAGTGGGCGACCGATGCCTACGAGCAGTACTTC. Amino acids: CASSKWATDAYEQYF.

The chain's CDR3 is CASSLMGQGSADTEAFF. DNA of the CDR3: TGTGCCAGCAGCTTAATGGGACAGGGAAGCGCGGACACTGAAGCTTTCTTT. The chain employs TRBV7-3 and TRBJ1-1, with 9 bases identical to TRBD1. This CDR3 contains 17 residues. The germline V gene has CDR1 SGHTA and CDR2 FQGTGA. The J segment lost 3 bases and the V segment lost 1 base, leaving 9 bases of the junction unmatched.

The chain combines TRBV10-2 with TRBJ2-5; TRBD1 matches 8 bases. Unmatched junction bases numbered 4, after V lost 2 bases and J lost 2 bases. Looked up from germline, CDR1 is WSHSY and CDR2 is SAAADI. The CDR3 length is 15 residues. The CDR3 DNA is TGCGCCAGCAGTGAGCCAGGGGGCCCACAAGAGACCCAGTACTTC. Translating gives CASSEPGGPQETQYF.

V usage is TRBV9 and J usage is TRBJ1-4; perhaps TRBD1 as D (5 bases). The germline CDR1 and CDR2 sequences are SGDLS and YYNGEE. With 2 bases removed from V and 1 base from J, the gap between germline ends came to 6 bases. CDR3 length: 14 amino acids. The CDR3 here is CASSVGGTNEKLFF. DNA for the CDR3: TGTGCCAGCAGCGTGGGGGGAACTAATGAAAAACTGTTTTTT.

This clone was seen a handful of times. V is TRBV5-1 and J is TRBJ2-3; 7 nucleotides agree with TRBD2. The CDR3 consists of 17 residues. V gave up 1 base and J gave up 0 bases; unmatched junction bases: 8. In germline, CDR1 is SGHRS, CDR2 YFSETQ. CDR3 sequence: CASSLSGAGVSTDTQYF. CDR3 nucleotide sequence: TGCGCCAGCAGCTTGTCGGGTGCGGGAGTTAGCACAGATACGCAGTATTTT. Supplemented by reference TRBV5-1 and TRBJ2-3, the full variable domain reads KAGVTQTPRYLIKTRGQQVTLSCSPISGHRSVSWYQQTPGQGLQFLFEYFSETQRNKGNFPGRFSGRQFSNSRSEMNVSTLELGDSALYLCASSLSGAGVSTDTQYFGPGTRLTVL.

The rearrangement links TRBV9 to TRBJ1-2; weak D call: TRBD1 (5 bases). The V gene lost 4 bases and the J gene lost 8 bases, with 9 bases spanning the gap. CDR3 length: 11 residues. Germline-derived CDR1 and CDR2 are SGDLS and YYNGEE. CDR3 residues: CASSHGGGYTF. The CDR3, as DNA: TGTGCCAGCAGCCACGGGGGGGGCTACACCTTC.

In DNA, the CDR3 is TGCGCCAGCAGTGAGTCACCCGTGATTAGACAGGCCAGCTCCTATAATTCACCCCTCCACTTT. Amino acid sequence: CASSESPVIRQASSYNSPLHF. The chain recombines TRBV10-1 with TRBJ1-6; maybe TRBD1 (6 bases). V was cut by 0 bases and J by 0 bases, with 21 bases left in between. The CDR3 runs 21 residues. Germline values: CDR1 WNHNN, CDR2 SYGVQD (reference sequence).

This chain links TRBV3-1 (or the pseudogene TRBV3-2) with TRBJ1-2; 8 positions agree with TRBD1. Germline trimming cut 4 bases from V and 2 bases from J; bases unmatched to any gene: 0. Germline V gene sequence: CDR1 LGHDT, CDR2 YNNKEL (reference sequence). This CDR3 region has 13 residues. For the CDR3, the DNA is TGTGCCAGCAGCCGGACAGGGAACTATGGCTACACCTTC. Translated, it gives CASSRTGNYGYTF.

The chain combines TRBV6-2 or TRBV6-3 with TRBJ2-7; TRBD1 might be the D (5 bases). Germline V lookup: CDR1 MNHEY, CDR2 SVGEGT. Trimming shortened V by 5 bases and J by 3 bases, and 14 bases separated the two germline ends. The CDR3 has 14 residues. The CDR3 spells CASSPRQSRYEQYF. As DNA, the CDR3 is TGTGCCAGCAGTCCGAGACAGAGTCGCTACGAGCAGTACTTC.

The chain recombines TRBV7-8 with TRBJ1-5; a possible D gene is TRBD1 (5 bases). Germline-derived CDR1 and CDR2 are SGHVS and FQNEAQ. The CDR3 is made up of 15 amino acids. The V end was cut by 0 bases, the J end by 4 bases, with 10 bases between. The CDR3 DNA reads as TGTGCCAGCAGCTTAGCGGGGGGTCCGAATCAGCCCCAGCATTTT. Translation gives CASSLAGGPNQPQHF.

The gene calls are TRBV10-2 and TRBJ2-5; the match to TRBD2 covers 10 bases. CDR1 is WSHSY, CDR2 SAAADI, per germline. The CDR3 has 17 residues. V lost 4 bases, J lost 2 bases, and 10 bases stayed unmatched. The CDR3: CASSVLAGWIEQETQYF. The CDR3 DNA sequence: TGCGCCAGCAGTGTACTAGCGGGGTGGATTGAGCAAGAGACCCAGTACTTC.

This clone was recorded once. The chain links TRBV6-5 to TRBJ1-6; tentative D call: TRBD1 (6 bases). CDR1 MNHEY and CDR2 SVGAGI come from the germline V gene. The CDR3 consists of 15 residues. Trimming shortened V by 6 bases and J by 3 bases, and 12 bases separated the two germline ends. The CDR3 coding sequence is TGTGCCAGCAGCCGACAGGCCCACTATAATTCACCCCTCCACTTT. Its translation is CASSRQAHYNSPLHF.

As concerns this clone: The junction differs from germline at one of its ends, possibly a read error. The chain couples TRBV5-6 to TRBJ2-5; possible D gene TRBD1, 6 bases. The CDR3 loop spans 14 amino acids. Germline CDR1 reads SGHDT; CDR2 reads YYEEEE. The CDR3 DNA sequence: TGTGCCAGCAGTTTGGGTACAGGGAAGAAGACCCAGTACTTC. Translating gives CASSLGTGKKTQYF.

The chain carries TRBV9 and TRBJ2-7; weak D call: TRBD1 (6 bases). The germline V gene has CDR1 SGDLS and CDR2 YYNGEE. Trimming shortened V by 6 bases and J by 4 bases, and 20 bases separated the two germline ends. The CDR3 loop spans 15 amino acids. CDR3 loop: CASNPSGGTTYEQYF. CDR3 bases: TGTGCCAGCAACCCCTCCGGTGGGACAACTTACGAGCAGTACTTC.

The genes are TRBV5-1 and TRBJ1-3, with no clear D. V dropped 1 base and J dropped 2 bases, with 7 bases sitting between them. Germline-derived CDR1 and CDR2 are SGHRS and YFSETQ. CDR3 length: 14 residues. CDR3 loop: CASSLTVTGNTIYF. CDR3 bases: TGCGCCAGCAGCTTGACAGTTACTGGAAACACCATATATTTT.

The chain uses TRBV7-8 and TRBJ2-3; 8 nucleotides line up with TRBD2. This CDR3 has 18 residues. The V gene's germline CDR1 is SGHVS and CDR2 FQNEAQ. Trimming at V came to 5 bases and at J to 1 base, leaving 14 bases not matched to a gene. Here the CDR3 reads CASSPSRYAGGRTDTQYF. The DNA for the CDR3 is TGTGCCAGCAGCCCAAGCAGGTATGCGGGGGGCCGCACAGATACGCAGTATTTT.